The next 26 T cell receptor beta chains were all read from a single sample in a study of T cells in Graves' hyperthyroidism and ophthalmopathy (dated by TCRdb to about 2019). The library relied on multiplex PCR. Instrument on record: Illumina HiSeq 2000. TCR beta CDR3 regions were amplified from RNA transcripts. A first-round RT-PCR of the TCR CDR3 used the HTBI primer set with the Qiagen OneStep RT-PCR kit. TCRdb itself trimmed the public reads at Q25 with fastp, ran MiXCR and retained productive beta chains. Rows with one shared CDR3 protein collapse into an entry with the most common genes and DNA. The table for this sample lists nearly 750,000 distinct CDR3 sequences; about a third of them were counted only once. Of the sample, 31% is held by the ten largest clones. Material for sequencing was blood. These receptors all come from a woman aged 40-49 years with Graves' hyperthyroidism.

For the CDR3, the DNA is TGTGCCAGCACCACAGGGGTTCGAGAGCAGTACTTC. Residues: CASTTGVREQYF. The chain carries TRBV12-3 or TRBV12-4 and TRBJ2-7; TRBD1 matches 7 bases. The CDR3 totals 12 residues. Trimming took 7 bases from V and 7 from J; bases not matched to a gene: 7.

This clonotype was observed once. The CDR3, as DNA: TGTGCCAGCAGCTTATTGGAGTGGTCCATTCAGTACTTC. Its protein product is CASSLLEWSIQYF. V and J are TRBV7-2 and TRBJ2-5; D unclear. Near its end, the DNA agrees better with TRBJ2-4, so the J call may be wrong. Germline-derived CDR1 and CDR2 are SGHTA and FQGNSA. The CDR3 contains 13 residues.

This clonotype was seen at least ten times. The V call is TRBV15, the J call TRBJ1-5; D may be TRBD1 (6 bases). This CDR3 region has 15 residues. Trimming cost V 3 bases and J 7 bases, with 16 bases left between them. Per the germline V gene, CDR1 is LNHNV and CDR2 is YYDKDF (reference sequence). CDR3 in DNA: TGTGCCACCAGCAGGTCGACAGGTCCCCAACAGCCCCAGCATTTT. Amino acid sequence: CATSRSTGPQQPQHF.

The chain joins TRBV7-1 to TRBJ1-1; 10 bases are shared with TRBD1. Being an ORF, TRBV7-1 has a function that is uncertain. There are 16 residues in the CDR3. The J segment lost 7 bases and the V segment lost 3 bases, leaving 11 bases of the junction unmatched. CDR3 loop: CASSSAGTGAYNEAFF. The CDR3 DNA is TGTGCCAGCAGCTCCGCCGGGACAGGGGCGTACAATGAAGCTTTCTTT.

The rearrangement uses TRBV5-1 and TRBJ1-1; TRBD1 is a possible D gene (5 bases). The CDR3 sequence is 17 residues long. Germline CDR1 and CDR2: SGHRS and YFSETQ. Trimming took off 3 bases at V and 0 bases at J, with 18 bases between the two ends. The CDR3 nucleotides are TGCGCCAGCAGCTCTTATCTGGGACGGCGAATGAACACTGAAGCTTTCTTT. This gives the protein CASSSYLGRRMNTEAFF.

This clonotype was picked up a small number of times. An end of the junction does not agree with germline; a read error may underlie this. This sequence joins TRBV7-9 and TRBJ1-3; D uncertain. Germline V gene data show CDR1 as SEHNR and CDR2 as FQNEAQ (reference sequence). This CDR3 has 16 residues. CDR3 sequence (DNA): TGTGTCAGCAGCACAACCTCGACGGGCTCTGGAAACACCATATATTTT. Translation: CVSSTTSTGSGNTIYF.

The V call is TRBV6-1, the J call TRBJ2-2, with 15 bases aligning to TRBD2. This CDR3 comprises 17 residues. V lost 4 bases and J lost 5; bases outside the gene matches: 5. Germline V lookup: CDR1 MNHNS, CDR2 SASEGT. This chain's CDR3 is CASSGTSGGAGTGELFF. CDR3 DNA sequence: TGTGCCAGCAGTGGGACTAGCGGGGGGGCTGGGACCGGGGAGCTGTTTTTT.

This clonotype has a count of ten or more. V usage is TRBV7-2 and J usage is TRBJ2-5; 8 bases fit TRBD1. Germline V gives CDR1 SGHTA, CDR2 FQGNSA. V lost 6 bases and J lost 0; bases outside the gene matches: 12. CDR3 length: 17 amino acids. The CDR3 DNA sequence: TGTGCCAGCAGTTCCACCGGGAGACAGGGGAACCAAGAGACCCAGTACTTC. Amino acid sequence: CASSSTGRQGNQETQYF.

This clonotype showed up just a few times. The chain is built from TRBV28 and TRBJ1-1; D remains unclear. The V gene lost 7 bases and the J gene lost 1 base, with 7 bases spanning the gap. Germline loops: CDR1 MDHEN, CDR2 SYDVKM. This CDR3 is built from 12 residues. The CDR3 loop reads CASKIANTEAFF. In DNA, the CDR3 is TGTGCCAGCAAAATTGCGAACACTGAAGCTTTCTTT.

This clonotype showed up many times. V usage is TRBV19 and J usage is TRBJ1-5, with a tentative D call TRBD1 (5 bases). The CDR3 runs 15 residues. Trimming removed 5 bases at V and 3 bases at J, with 14 bases between. Germline CDR1 is LNHDA and CDR2 is SQIVND (reference sequence). The CDR3, as DNA: TGTGCCAGTAGTCCACCAGGGTTGGACAATCAGCCCCAGCATTTT. It specifies CASSPPGLDNQPQHF.

This clonotype showed up just a few times. This chain links TRBV5-4 with TRBJ1-2; no firm D call. The CDR3 is made up of 14 amino acids. Trimming stripped 4 bases from V and 0 bases from J, with 10 bases between. Germline loops: CDR1 SGHNT, CDR2 YYREEE (reference sequence). The CDR3 DNA reads as TGTGCCAGCAGCCCAAGAACTACTAACTATGGCTACACCTTC. Protein sequence: CASSPRTTNYGYTF. Looking up the rest from reference TRBV5-4 and TRBJ1-2 gives the full variable domain: ETGVTQSPTHLIKTRGQQVTLRCSSQSGHNTVSWYQQALGQGPQFIFQYYREEENGRGNFPPRFSGLQFPNYSSELNVNALELDDSALYLCASSPRTTNYGYTFGSGTRLTVV.

This clonotype has a handful of counts. The rearrangement joins TRBV7-2 to TRBJ2-2, with D possibly being TRBD2 (6 bases). CDR1 is SGHTA, CDR2 FQGNSA, per germline. Trimming shortened V by 5 bases and J by 4 bases, and 20 bases separated the two germline ends. The CDR3 has 17 amino acids. CDR3 loop: CASSHWASAGVTGELFF. The CDR3 coding sequence is TGTGCCAGCAGCCACTGGGCCTCAGCGGGCGTCACCGGGGAGCTGTTTTTT.

This clonotype was picked up many times. V is TRBV7-9 and J is TRBJ2-2; unclear D gene. The CDR3 length is 13 residues. Germline assignment: CDR1 SEHNR and CDR2 FQNEAQ (reference sequence). V shed 5 bases and J shed 3 bases, with 7 bases lying between them. The CDR3: CASSPFDTGELFF. For the CDR3, the DNA is TGTGCCAGCAGCCCGTTTGACACCGGGGAGCTGTTTTTT.

As to this clonotype: A much larger clone differs by one base, so this may be a read error. The chain joins TRBV6-6 to TRBJ2-7; TRBD1 agrees at 8 bases. This CDR3 region has 14 residues. The germline gives CDR1 MNHNY, CDR2 SVGAGI (reference sequence). V lost 5 bases, J lost 3 bases, and 6 bases stayed unmatched. This chain's CDR3 is CASSNGGQGYEQYF. In nucleotides, the CDR3 is TGTGCCAGCAGTAACGGAGGACAGGGCTACGAGCAGTACTTC.

This clonotype was counted between two and nine times. V gene TRBV6-6 combines with J gene TRBJ1-2, with TRBD1 as a possible D gene (5 bases). V dropped 6 bases and J dropped 1 base, with 12 bases sitting between them. The CDR3 contains 14 residues. The germline V gene encodes CDR1 MNHNY and CDR2 SVGAGI (reference sequence). Here the CDR3 DNA reads TGTGCCAGCAGCTCGCCGGGGCATAACTATGGCTACACCTTC. It codes for CASSSPGHNYGYTF.

There are many counts of this clonotype. This chain links TRBV7-8 with TRBJ1-1, with D maybe TRBD1 (6 bases). The CDR3 contains 15 residues. Trimming stripped 5 bases from V and 2 bases from J, with 15 bases between. Looked up from germline, CDR1 is SGHVS and CDR2 is FQNEAQ. For the CDR3, the DNA is TGTGCCAGCAGCATCCAGGGGCCCCGTAACACTGAAGCTTTCTTT. Its translation: CASSIQGPRNTEAFF.

Many counts were recorded for this clonotype. The chain couples TRBV2 to TRBJ1-2, with 9 bases matching TRBD1. The V gene end was trimmed by 6 bases and the J gene end by 7 bases; junction bases not matched to a gene: 12. The germline V gene has CDR1 SNHLY and CDR2 FYNNEI. This CDR3 has 15 residues. The CDR3: CASRTNTGGSGGYTF. In DNA form, the CDR3 reads TGTGCCAGCAGAACGAATACAGGGGGCAGCGGTGGCTACACCTTC.

The chain joins TRBV7-8 to TRBJ2-5, with TRBD2 matching 11 bases. With V trimmed by 5 bases and J by 5 bases, 7 bases remained unmatched. The CDR3 runs to 15 residues. Germline values: CDR1 SGHVS, CDR2 FQNEAQ. CDR3 sequence (DNA): TGTGCCAGCAGCCGTCGTAGCGGGGGGGCGGAGACCCAGTACTTC. Translation gives CASSRRSGGAETQYF.

This clonotype appeared many times. This chain links TRBV24-1 with TRBJ1-1; D uncertain. The CDR3 loop spans 13 amino acids. Germline V gene data show CDR1 as KGHDR and CDR2 as SFDVKD. Trimming removed 7 bases at V and 0 bases at J, with 8 bases between. CDR3 protein: CATRGTMNTEAFF. CDR3 coding DNA: TGTGCCACCAGGGGTACGATGAACACTGAAGCTTTCTTT.

This clonotype was counted at least ten times. One junction end does not reproduce the germline sequence, and a read error may be involved. This chain uses TRBV7-7 with TRBJ2-5, with TRBD2 identical over 7 bases. The CDR3 is 15 amino acids. The V gene's germline CDR1 is SSHAT and CDR2 FNYEAQ (reference sequence). CDR3 sequence (DNA): TGTGCTAGCAGCTTTATCCCGGGGGGCCAAGAGACCCAGTACTTC. Its translation: CASSFIPGGQETQYF.

The gene calls are TRBV25-1 and TRBJ1-2; 7 bases are a match to TRBD1. The CDR3 runs 14 residues. Germline CDR1 and CDR2: MGHDK and SYGVNS. Trimming at V came to 11 bases and at J to 1 base, leaving 10 bases not matched to a gene. In nucleotides, the CDR3 is TGTGCCTGGCGCCACCGACAGGGTAACTATGGCTACACCTTC. It yields the protein CAWRHRQGNYGYTF.

The sample holds a few counts of this clonotype. This rearrangement joins TRBV2 to TRBJ2-7, with D perhaps matching TRBD1 or TRBD2 (6 bases each). V lost 7 bases to trimming and J lost 8 bases, with 21 bases between them. Germline values: CDR1 SNHLY, CDR2 FYNNEI. There are 14 residues in the CDR3. In DNA form, the CDR3 reads TGTGCCAGCAACGAACGGGGGCGGGATGAGAAGCAGTACTTC. Translated: CASNERGRDEKQYF.

A few counts support this clonotype. V is TRBV2 and J is TRBJ1-2, with D possibly TRBD1 on 6 matching bases. The CDR3 spans 15 residues. V was clipped by 6 bases and J by 4 bases, with 18 bases between them. Germline assignment: CDR1 SNHLY and CDR2 FYNNEI. This chain's CDR3 is CASRQTGGVGYGYTF. The CDR3 DNA follows: TGTGCCAGCAGGCAGACAGGCGGGGTCGGCTATGGCTACACCTTC.

This clonotype was observed many times. The chain recombines TRBV29-1 with TRBJ2-7; D unclear. The ends were cut back, 6 bases at V and 4 bases at J, with 16 bases in the middle. Germline values: CDR1 SQVTM, CDR2 ANQGSEA. CDR3 size: 13 residues. The CDR3 DNA is TGCAGCGTGTCACCTTTCGAGGCATACGAGCAGTACTTC. Amino acid sequence: CSVSPFEAYEQYF.

The V gene is TRBV7-8, the J gene TRBJ2-7, with 8 bases identical to TRBD1. CDR1 is SGHVS and CDR2 is FQNEAQ in the germline V gene. V trimming: 5 bases; J trimming: 5 bases; junction bases outside the gene matches: 11. This CDR3 contains 15 residues. The chain's CDR3 is CASSPRGRGLNEQYF. The CDR3 DNA sequence: TGTGCCAGCAGCCCGAGGGGCAGGGGGCTCAACGAGCAGTACTTC.

The chain recombines TRBV5-4 with TRBJ2-5; TRBD2 agrees at 9 bases. The V segment lost 2 bases and the J segment 3 bases; nucleotides outside the gene matches: 5. The CDR3 is 15 residues long. Germline CDR1 is SGHNT and CDR2 is YYREEE (reference sequence). The CDR3 protein is CASSFSRLAEETQYF. The DNA for the CDR3 is TGTGCCAGCAGCTTTTCGAGACTAGCGGAAGAGACCCAGTACTTC.